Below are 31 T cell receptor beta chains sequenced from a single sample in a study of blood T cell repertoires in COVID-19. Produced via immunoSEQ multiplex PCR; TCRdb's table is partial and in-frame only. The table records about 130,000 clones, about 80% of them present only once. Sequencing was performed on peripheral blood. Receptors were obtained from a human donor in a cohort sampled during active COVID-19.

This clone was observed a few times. The CDR3 here is CAISESGGQRTEAFF. As DNA, the CDR3 is TGTGCCATCAGTGAGTCAGGAGGTCAGAGGACTGAAGCTTTCTTT. V and J are TRBV10-3 and TRBJ1-1; D call uncertain. Germline CDR1 reads ENHRY; CDR2 reads SYGVKD. This CDR3 is 15 amino acids long. V was pared by 0 bases and J by 5 bases, with 13 bases between.

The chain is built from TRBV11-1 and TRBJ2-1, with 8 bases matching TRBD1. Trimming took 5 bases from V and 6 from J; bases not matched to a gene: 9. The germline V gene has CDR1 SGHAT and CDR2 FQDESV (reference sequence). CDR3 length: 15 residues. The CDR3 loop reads CASSPGQDYGNEQFF. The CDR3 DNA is TGTGCCAGCAGCCCGGGACAGGATTATGGCAATGAGCAGTTCTTC.

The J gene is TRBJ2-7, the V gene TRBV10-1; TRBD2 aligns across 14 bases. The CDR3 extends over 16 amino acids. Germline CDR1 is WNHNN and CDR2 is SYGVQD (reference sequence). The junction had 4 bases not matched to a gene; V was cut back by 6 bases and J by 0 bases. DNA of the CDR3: TGCGCCAGCAGGAGGACTAGCGGGGGGAGCTCCTACGAGCAGTACTTC. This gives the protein CASRRTSGGSSYEQYF.

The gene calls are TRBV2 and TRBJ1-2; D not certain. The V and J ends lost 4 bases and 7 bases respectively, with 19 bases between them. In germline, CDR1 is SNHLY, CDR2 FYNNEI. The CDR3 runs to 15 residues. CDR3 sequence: CASSGETPSKLGYTF. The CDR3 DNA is TGTGCCAGCAGTGGTGAGACGCCTAGTAAACTTGGCTACACCTTC.

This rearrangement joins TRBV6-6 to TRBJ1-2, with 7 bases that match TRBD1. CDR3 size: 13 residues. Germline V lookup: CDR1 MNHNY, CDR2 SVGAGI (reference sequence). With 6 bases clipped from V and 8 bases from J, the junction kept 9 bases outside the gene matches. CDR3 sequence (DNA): TGTGCCAGCAGCCGAACAGGGGTTCACGGCTACACCTTC. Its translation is CASSRTGVHGYTF.

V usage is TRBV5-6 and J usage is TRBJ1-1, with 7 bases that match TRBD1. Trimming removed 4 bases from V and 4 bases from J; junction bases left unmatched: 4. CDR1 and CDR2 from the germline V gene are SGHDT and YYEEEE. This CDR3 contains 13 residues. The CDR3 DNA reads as TGTGCCAGCAGCAGTAGGGGGCTCACTGAAGCTTTCTTT. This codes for CASSSRGLTEAFF.

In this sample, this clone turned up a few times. CDR3 protein: CASRRGGTSTDTQYF. The CDR3 bases are TGCGCCAGCAGGCGAGGGGGCACTAGCACAGATACGCAGTATTTT. This sequence joins TRBV10-2 and TRBJ2-3, with 7 positions matching TRBD1. Germline CDR1 WSHSY, CDR2 SAAADI. V lost 6 bases and J lost 0; bases outside the gene matches: 6. This CDR3 spans 15 amino acids.

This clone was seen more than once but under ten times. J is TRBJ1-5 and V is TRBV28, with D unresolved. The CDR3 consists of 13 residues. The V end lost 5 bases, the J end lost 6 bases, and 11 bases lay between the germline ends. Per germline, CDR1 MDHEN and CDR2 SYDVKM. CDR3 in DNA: TGTGCCAGCAGTCCCGTTCGGTTTCAGCCCCAGCATTTT. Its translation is CASSPVRFQPQHF.

The CDR3 loop is CASSSVPGQGRQGYGYTF. The CDR3 DNA reads as TGCGCCAGCAGCTCAGTCCCGGGACAGGGACGGCAGGGCTATGGCTACACCTTC. The V and J genes are TRBV5-1 and TRBJ1-2, with 9 bases identical to TRBD1. Germline V lookup: CDR1 SGHRS, CDR2 YFSETQ. V lost 3 bases to trimming and J lost 4 bases; unmatched junction nucleotides: 16. The CDR3 is 18 amino acids.

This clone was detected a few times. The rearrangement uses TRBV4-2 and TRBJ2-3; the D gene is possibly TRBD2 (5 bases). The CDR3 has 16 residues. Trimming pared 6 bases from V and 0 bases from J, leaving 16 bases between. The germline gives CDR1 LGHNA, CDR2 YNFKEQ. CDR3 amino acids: CASRRQAGTSTDTQYF. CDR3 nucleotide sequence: TGTGCCAGCAGACGCCAGGCGGGTACTAGCACAGATACGCAGTATTTT.

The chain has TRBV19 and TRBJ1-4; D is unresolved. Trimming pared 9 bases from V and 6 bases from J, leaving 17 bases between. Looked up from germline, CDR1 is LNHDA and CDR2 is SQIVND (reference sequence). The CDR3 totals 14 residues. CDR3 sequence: CASLGERLDEKLFF. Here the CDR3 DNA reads TGTGCCAGCCTGGGAGAAAGGTTGGATGAAAAACTGTTTTTT.

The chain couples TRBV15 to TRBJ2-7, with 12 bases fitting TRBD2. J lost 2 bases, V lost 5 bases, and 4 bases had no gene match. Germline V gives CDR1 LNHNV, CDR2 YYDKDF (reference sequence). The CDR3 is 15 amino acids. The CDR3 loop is CATSLGLAGTYEQYF. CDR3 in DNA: TGTGCCACCAGCCTCGGACTAGCGGGGACCTACGAGCAGTACTTC.

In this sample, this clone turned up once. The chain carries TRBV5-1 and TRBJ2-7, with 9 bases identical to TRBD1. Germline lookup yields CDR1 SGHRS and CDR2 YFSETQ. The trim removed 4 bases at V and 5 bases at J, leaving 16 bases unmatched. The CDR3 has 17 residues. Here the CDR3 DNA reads TGCGCCAGCAGCAAGACACTCCCGGGACAGGGTATTAACGAGCAGTACTTC. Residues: CASSKTLPGQGINEQYF.

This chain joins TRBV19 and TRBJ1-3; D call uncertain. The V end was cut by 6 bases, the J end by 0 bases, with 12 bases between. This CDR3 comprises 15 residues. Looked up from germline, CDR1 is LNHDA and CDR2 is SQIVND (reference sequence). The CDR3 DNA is TGTGCCAGTAGCACGGAGGTATACTCTGGAAACACCATATATTTT. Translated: CASSTEVYSGNTIYF.

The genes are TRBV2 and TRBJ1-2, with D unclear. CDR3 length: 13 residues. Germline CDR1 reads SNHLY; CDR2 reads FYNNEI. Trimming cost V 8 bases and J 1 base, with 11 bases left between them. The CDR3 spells CASYSSFNYGYTF. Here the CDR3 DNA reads TGTGCCAGCTATAGTTCATTTAACTATGGCTACACCTTC.

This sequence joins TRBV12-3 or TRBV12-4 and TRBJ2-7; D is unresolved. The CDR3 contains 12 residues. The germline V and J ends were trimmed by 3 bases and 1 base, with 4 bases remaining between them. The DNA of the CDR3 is TGTGCCAGCAGTTTTATTTCCTACGAGCAGTACTTC. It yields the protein CASSFISYEQYF.

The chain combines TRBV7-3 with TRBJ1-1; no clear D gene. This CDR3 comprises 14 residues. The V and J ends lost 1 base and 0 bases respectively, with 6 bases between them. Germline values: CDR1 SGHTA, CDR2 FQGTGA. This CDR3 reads CASSLNSMNTEAFF. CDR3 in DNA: TGTGCCAGCAGCTTAAACAGTATGAACACTGAAGCTTTCTTT.

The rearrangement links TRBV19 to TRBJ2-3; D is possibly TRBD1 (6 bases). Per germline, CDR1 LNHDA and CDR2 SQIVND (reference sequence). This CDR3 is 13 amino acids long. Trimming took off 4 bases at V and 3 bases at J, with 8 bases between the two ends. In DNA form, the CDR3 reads TGTGCCAGTAGTAACCAGGGGACAGATACGCAGTATTTT. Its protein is CASSNQGTDTQYF.

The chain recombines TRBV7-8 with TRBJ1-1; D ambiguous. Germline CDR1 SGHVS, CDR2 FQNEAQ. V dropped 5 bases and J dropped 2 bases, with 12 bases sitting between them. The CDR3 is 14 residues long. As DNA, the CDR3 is TGTGCCAGCAGCCGCACAGATGCAAACACTGAAGCTTTCTTT. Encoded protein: CASSRTDANTEAFF.

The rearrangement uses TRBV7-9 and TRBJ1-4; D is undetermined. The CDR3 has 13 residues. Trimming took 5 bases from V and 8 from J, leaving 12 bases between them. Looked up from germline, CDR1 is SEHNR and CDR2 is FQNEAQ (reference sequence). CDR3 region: CASSLLSEEKLFF. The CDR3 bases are TGTGCCAGCAGCCTCCTCTCTGAGGAAAAACTGTTTTTT.

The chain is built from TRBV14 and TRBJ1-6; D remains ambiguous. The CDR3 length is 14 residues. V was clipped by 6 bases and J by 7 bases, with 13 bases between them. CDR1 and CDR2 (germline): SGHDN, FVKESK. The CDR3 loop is CASSSPGANSPLHF. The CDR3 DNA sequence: TGTGCCAGCAGTTCCCCGGGTGCCAATTCACCCCTCCACTTT.

The chain's CDR3 is CASRPQKSYNEQFF. Here the CDR3 DNA reads TGTGCCAGCAGACCACAGAAATCCTACAATGAGCAGTTCTTC. This chain connects TRBV6-5 to TRBJ2-1; no clear D. This CDR3 has 14 residues. Germline lookup yields CDR1 MNHEY and CDR2 SVGAGI. V was shortened by 6 bases and J by 1 base, with 10 bases between the two germline ends.

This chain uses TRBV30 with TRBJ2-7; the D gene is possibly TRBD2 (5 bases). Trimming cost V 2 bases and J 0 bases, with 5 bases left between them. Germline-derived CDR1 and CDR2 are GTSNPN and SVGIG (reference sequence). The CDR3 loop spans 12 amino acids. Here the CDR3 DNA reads TGTGCCTGGAGTCGGGGCTCCTACGAGCAGTACTTC. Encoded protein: CAWSRGSYEQYF.

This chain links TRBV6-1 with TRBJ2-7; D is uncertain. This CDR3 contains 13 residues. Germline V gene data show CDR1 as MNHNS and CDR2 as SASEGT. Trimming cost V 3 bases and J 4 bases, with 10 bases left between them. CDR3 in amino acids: CASSEGPTYEQYF. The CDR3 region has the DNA TGTGCCAGCAGTGAGGGCCCAACGTACGAGCAGTACTTC.

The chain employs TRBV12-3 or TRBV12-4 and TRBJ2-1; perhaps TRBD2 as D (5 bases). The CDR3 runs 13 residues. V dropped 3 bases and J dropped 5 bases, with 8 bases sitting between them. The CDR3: CASSFLGDNEQFF. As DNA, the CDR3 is TGTGCCAGCAGTTTCCTCGGGGACAATGAGCAGTTCTTC.

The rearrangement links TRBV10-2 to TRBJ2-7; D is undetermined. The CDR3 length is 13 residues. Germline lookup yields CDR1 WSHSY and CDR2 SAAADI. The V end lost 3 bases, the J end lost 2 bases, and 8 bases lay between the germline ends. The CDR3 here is CASSDGGPYEQYF. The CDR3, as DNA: TGCGCCAGCAGTGACGGCGGTCCCTACGAGCAGTACTTC.

The CDR3 loop reads CASSIGTDYGYTF. CDR3 bases: TGTGCCAGTAGTATCGGTACGGACTATGGCTACACCTTC. This sequence joins TRBV19 and TRBJ1-2; the D is unclear. This CDR3 contains 13 residues. V was clipped by 3 bases and J by 3 bases, with 8 bases between them. CDR1 LNHDA and CDR2 SQIVND come from the germline V gene (reference sequence).

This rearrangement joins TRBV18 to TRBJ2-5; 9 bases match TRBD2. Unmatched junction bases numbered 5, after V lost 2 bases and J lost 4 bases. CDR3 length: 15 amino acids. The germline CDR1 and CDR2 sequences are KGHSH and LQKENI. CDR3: CASSPGSGGGETQYF. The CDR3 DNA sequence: TGTGCCAGCTCACCAGGTAGCGGGGGAGGAGAGACCCAGTACTTC.

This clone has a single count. The CDR3 is CASSPGQGHGYTF. CDR3 DNA: TGTGCCAGCAGTCCCGGACAGGGGCATGGCTACACCTTC. This chain links TRBV6-4 with TRBJ1-2; 9 bases are a match to TRBD1. This CDR3 contains 13 residues. Germline loops: CDR1 MRHNA, CDR2 SNTAGT. Losses at the gene ends were 5 bases for V and 6 bases for J; bases not matched to a gene: 4.

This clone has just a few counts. The DNA of the CDR3 is TGTGCCAGCAGCCGGGAGGCAGCGCACTCTGGGGCCAACGTCCTGACTTTC. Protein product: CASSREAAHSGANVLTF. The chain joins TRBV28 to TRBJ2-6; 7 nucleotides match TRBD2. CDR1 MDHEN and CDR2 SYDVKM come from the germline V gene. This CDR3 is 17 amino acids long. V shed 6 bases, J shed 0 bases, and the junction held 8 bases outside the gene matches.

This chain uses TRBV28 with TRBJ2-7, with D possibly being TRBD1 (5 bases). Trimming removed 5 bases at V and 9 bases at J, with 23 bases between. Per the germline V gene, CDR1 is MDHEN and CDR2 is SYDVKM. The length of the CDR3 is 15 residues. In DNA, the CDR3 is TGTGCCAGCAGTCAAGGGGCCACAGCTTACGACGGGCAGTACTTC. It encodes CASSQGATAYDGQYF.